This TCR beta chain was sequenced during a study of early T cells in non-severe SARS-CoV-2 infection. Study-wide context: The authors sequenced bulk RNA from unsorted whole blood, leaving chains unpaired.

The V and J ends lost 4 bases and 8 bases respectively, with 15 bases between them. Germline V gene data show CDR1 as SGHRS and CDR2 as YFSETQ. The CDR3 is 13 residues long. This clonotype was seen only a few times. The antigen is not known. Broader study findings: CD4 and private specificities were missed by VDJdb matching, which favored anti-spike CD8 responses.

Individual cDNA molecules received unique molecular identifiers. TCRdb reprocessed the 5' RACE reads with MiXCR, giving one entry per CDR3 protein. The sample has 100,000 to 120,000 distinct CDR3 sequences, roughly 12% seen once; the top ten hold approximately 4%. This sequence was found in an adult who was a healthcare worker with PCR-confirmed SARS-CoV-2 infection or an uninfected control (not recorded which). The input for sequencing was whole blood, taken at baseline. The chain employs TRBV5-1 and TRBJ1-1, with D uncertain. CDR3 in amino acids: CASSPRHPQEAFF. CDR3 coding DNA: TGCGCCAGCAGCCCTAGACACCCGCAGGAAGCTTTCTTT.